This TCR beta chain was documented in a study of breast tumors, draining lymph nodes, adjacent tissues. Axillary draining lymph nodes of breast cancer patients supplied the node samples. This clonotype turned up a few times. A single base separates this from a much larger clone, so it may be a read error. Via MiXCR, TCRdb re-called the multiplex PCR reads, giving one row per CDR3 protein. The sample carries 150,000 to 250,000 distinct CDR3 sequences, over 25% recorded once. The receptor's source is a female donor with breast cancer. Some clones in this sample may be carry-over from other donors' samples. Specimen: axillary lymph node tissue.

In DNA form, the CDR3 reads TGTGCCAGCAGCTTAGCGGGACAGAACCAAGAGACCCAGCACTTC. This translates into CASSLAGQNQETQHF. The V call is TRBV7-9, the J call TRBJ2-5; TRBD1 aligns across 7 bases. This CDR3 is built from 15 residues. Germline CDR1 is SEHNR and CDR2 is FQNEAQ (reference sequence).